The rows below give T cell receptor beta chains drawn from one sample of a study of Ad26.COV2.S vaccination and SARS-CoV-2 variants. TCRdb's table, derived via immunoSEQ multiplex PCR, lists solely in-frame clones and lacks some. The repertoire holds around 140,000 clones, about nine tenths seen once, with 5% in the top ten. Sequences were derived from peripheral blood, sampled after recovery from COVID-19. The receptors derive from a human donor who had recovered from COVID-19. Each CDR3 is given with its conserved first and last residue. The D gene is left open where the match is weak. Size is omitted from some rows. Given values are once, few, many or a class for expanded clones.

V	J	size	D	DNA	CDR3
TRBV27	TRBJ1-6	-	-	TGTGCCAGCAGTTTTAGCCAGGGAGTTTCACCCCTCCACTTT	CASSFSQGVSPLHF
TRBV6-6	TRBJ1-4	-	TRBD1	TGTGCCAGCAGTTACGGAGGACAGGGAAACGAAAAACTGTTTTTT	CASSYGGQGNEKLFF
TRBV4-1	TRBJ2-5	-	-	TGCGCCAGCAGCAATATTCGGGGTTCTAAAGAGACCCAGTACTTC	CASSNIRGSKETQYF
TRBV4-1	TRBJ2-1	-	-	TGCGCCAGCAGCCAAGTGGGTAGGGGCGGCGCGGTCAACAATGAGCAGTTCTTC	CASSQVGRGGAVNNEQFF
TRBV18	TRBJ1-2	once	-	TGTGCCAGCTCACTCTATCAGGGGACTGACTATGGCTACACCTTC	CASSLYQGTDYGYTF
TRBV6-5	TRBJ2-4	-	TRBD2	TGTGCCAGCAGCGGGAGGCAGAAAAACATTCAGTACTTC	CASSGRQKNIQYF
TRBV5-1	TRBJ2-7	-	TRBD1	TGCGCCAGCAGCTCGCTAACAGGGGCTTACGAGCAGTACTTC	CASSSLTGAYEQYF
TRBV29-1	TRBJ2-5	-	TRBD2	TGCAGCGTTGAGCGGGACTCCCCTGTCCTAGCGGTGGGGCAAGAGACCCAGTACTTC	CSVERDSPVLAVGQETQYF
TRBV4-3	TRBJ1-1	-	-	TGCGCCAGCAGCGCAGGGGATAGAACTGAAGCTTTCTTT	CASSAGDRTEAFF
TRBV10-1	TRBJ1-6	-	-	TGCGCCAGCAGTGAGAGTGGTAATTCACCCCTCCACTTT	CASSESGNSPLHF
TRBV28	TRBJ1-2	-	-	TGTGCCAGCAGTTTGACAGGCGTTAACTATGGCTACACCTTC	CASSLTGVNYGYTF
TRBV6-1	TRBJ2-7	-	-	TGTGCCAGCAGGGAAGGCGGGACGCCCGACCTCTCCTACGAGCAGTACTTC	CASREGGTPDLSYEQYF
TRBV4-3	TRBJ1-6	few	TRBD1	TGCGCCAGCAGCGCTCGACAGGGTGACGCTTCACCCCTCCACTTT	CASSARQGDASPLHF
TRBV4-3	TRBJ2-7	-	TRBD2	TGCGCCAGCAGCCAAGATCCCCTAGCGGGTTACGAGCAGTACTTC	CASSQDPLAGYEQYF
TRBV5-5	TRBJ2-5	-	-	TGTGCCAGCAGCTTGGCGGCAGGGGAAGAGACCCAGTACTTC	CASSLAAGEETQYF
TRBV28	TRBJ1-2	-	TRBD1	TGTGCCAGCAGTTCGGGACAGGAAGCTAACTATGGCTACACCTTC	CASSSGQEANYGYTF
TRBV28	TRBJ1-5	-	-	TGTGCCAGCAGTTATTACAGGGCTCAGCCCCAGCATTTT	CASSYYRAQPQHF
TRBV6-5	TRBJ2-7	-	-	TGTGCCAGCAGTTACCTCCGCGGCACCTACGAGCAGTACTTC	CASSYLRGTYEQYF
TRBV19	TRBJ1-2	-	TRBD1	TGTGCCAGTAGAAAAGTAAGGGACAGCTTTAACTATGGCTACACCTTC	CASRKVRDSFNYGYTF
TRBV28	TRBJ2-6	-	TRBD1	TGTGCCATCTCGGACCCCGGGACAGAGACTCCTGGGGCCAACGTCCTGACTTTC	CAISDPGTETPGANVLTF
TRBV6-5	TRBJ1-1	-	TRBD1	TGTGCCAGCAGTAGGACAGGACCGGGGAACACTGAAGCTTTCTTT	CASSRTGPGNTEAFF
TRBV28	TRBJ1-5	-	-	TGTGCCAGCAGTTTAAAGGGCAATCAGCCCCAGCATTTT	CASSLKGNQPQHF
TRBV19	TRBJ2-6	-	-	TGTGCCACCGCGGACACCTCCTCTGGGGCCAACGTCCTGACTTTC	CATADTSSGANVLTF
TRBV7-9	TRBJ2-7	-	-	TGTGCCAGCAGCTTACGTCAGGGTAACGAGCAGTACTTC	CASSLRQGNEQYF
TRBV6-2/TRBV6-3	TRBJ1-2	-	-	TGTGCCAGCAGTTATCCGCAGAGGACAGAGTATGGCTACACCTTC	CASSYPQRTEYGYTF
TRBV3-1/TRBV3-2	TRBJ1-3	-	TRBD1	TGTGCCAGCAGCCCCCCGGACAGGGCCAGTGGAAACACCATATATTTT	CASSPPDRASGNTIYF
TRBV28	TRBJ1-1	few	-	TGTGCCAGCATGCCACCAGGGTACCGGGAAGCTTTCTTT	CASMPPGYREAFF
TRBV7-8	TRBJ2-5	-	-	TGTGCCAGCAGCTCCTCGGACAGATCCCGGACCCAGTACTTC	CASSSSDRSRTQYF
TRBV5-5	TRBJ1-2	-	TRBD1	TGTGCCAGCAGCTTGGATCCCGGGACAGGACGAAACTATGGCTACACCTTC	CASSLDPGTGRNYGYTF
TRBV7-6	TRBJ1-3	-	TRBD1	TGTGCCAGCAGCTTACCCTACAGGGGCTCTGGAAACACCATATATTTT	CASSLPYRGSGNTIYF
TRBV6-6	TRBJ2-5	-	TRBD2	TGTGCCAGCAGTTACTCGATGGGGGGGCAAGAGACCCAGTACTTC	CASSYSMGGQETQYF
TRBV6-5	TRBJ1-3	-	-	TGTGCCAGCAGGGTGGGGTACTCTGGAAACACCATATATTTT	CASRVGYSGNTIYF
TRBV4-1	TRBJ1-1	-	TRBD1	TGCGCCAGCAGCCGGACAGGGGGCGAAATTGCCGAAGCTTTCTTT	CASSRTGGEIAEAFF
TRBV19	TRBJ2-1	-	-	TGTGCCAGTAGTATGGACGACTACAATGAGCAGTTCTTC	CASSMDDYNEQFF
TRBV11-2	TRBJ2-1	once	TRBD1	TGTGCCAGCAGCCCCCGCCCGACAGGGAACAATGAGCAGTTCTTC	CASSPRPTGNNEQFF
TRBV7-2	TRBJ1-6	-	-	TGTGCCAGCAGCTCTATGGGGGGGTCGGCACCCCTCCACTTT	CASSSMGGSAPLHF
TRBV19	TRBJ2-2	-	-	TGTGCCAGTAACCACGGTATGGCAACCGGGGAGCTGTTTTTT	CASNHGMATGELFF
TRBV29-1	TRBJ2-2	-	TRBD2	TGCAGCGCTAGAACTAGCGGGGGATCGAACACCGGGGAGCTGTTTTTT	CSARTSGGSNTGELFF
TRBV5-4	TRBJ1-1	once	-	TGTGCCAGCAGCTTTTGGGGGGCGTATGGTGAAGCTTTCTTT	CASSFWGAYGEAFF
TRBV28	TRBJ1-2	-	TRBD1	TGTGCCAGCAGAGAGGGACAGTTCTATGGCTACACCTTC	CASREGQFYGYTF
TRBV5-8	TRBJ2-1	-	-	TGTGCCAGCAGCTGGGGGCCTCACTCCTACAATGAGCAGTTCTTC	CASSWGPHSYNEQFF
TRBV5-4	TRBJ2-1	-	TRBD2	TGTGCCAGCAGGCGCGCTAGCGGCCGAGCCAATGAGCAGTTCTTC	CASRRASGRANEQFF
TRBV19	TRBJ2-5	-	-	TGTGCCAGTAGTATTATGGTCGGGGACATCCAAGAGACCCAGTACTTC	CASSIMVGDIQETQYF
TRBV9	TRBJ2-3	-	TRBD2	TGTGCCAGCAGCGCTAGCGGGGGGCGGGGAGATACGCAGTATTTT	CASSASGGRGDTQYF
TRBV5-8	TRBJ1-1	once	-	TGTGCCAGCAGCTTGATTTACAGGGTCGGGGCAGGTACTGAAGCTTTCTTT	CASSLIYRVGAGTEAFF
TRBV7-9	TRBJ2-1	-	TRBD2	TGTGCCAGCAGCCCCCCCCCGGGACTAGCGGGGGGAGCTGAGCAGTTCTTC	CASSPPPGLAGGAEQFF
TRBV12-3/TRBV12-4	TRBJ2-7	once	-	TGTGCCAGCAGTCAAAGTGACACCTACGAGCAGTACTTC	CASSQSDTYEQYF
TRBV7-9	TRBJ2-1	-	TRBD2	TGTGCCAGCAGCCGCGGGGGGACTTACAATGAGCAGTTCTTC	CASSRGGTYNEQFF
TRBV11-3	TRBJ2-1	-	TRBD2	TGTGCCAGCAGCTTAGGGTGGACTAGCGGGGAAATAAACAATGAGCAGTTCTTC	CASSLGWTSGEINNEQFF
TRBV18	TRBJ2-5	-	-	TGTGCCAGCTCACAAACCGGGACGGGGGCTCGGGAGACCCAGTACTTC	CASSQTGTGARETQYF
TRBV7-2	TRBJ2-1	once	-	TGTGCCAGCAGACAGACCGGGACCAAGGTCCGCAATGAGCAGTTCTTC	CASRQTGTKVRNEQFF
TRBV14	TRBJ1-5	-	-	TGTGCCAGCAGCCAAGACGCCGGGACGGCTAATCAGCCCCAGCATTTT	CASSQDAGTANQPQHF
TRBV12-5	TRBJ2-1	-	-	TGTGCTAGTGGTTTGGTACAAAGGGGCTACAATGAGCAGTTCTTC	CASGLVQRGYNEQFF
TRBV19	TRBJ1-4	-	-	TGTGCCAGTATGGGCAGGGTAAATGAAAAACTGTTTTTT	CASMGRVNEKLFF
TRBV9	TRBJ1-2	once	-	TGTGCCAGCAGCGTAGGGACACGGCAAGGCTACACCTTC	CASSVGTRQGYTF
TRBV18	TRBJ1-2	-	-	TGTGCCAGCTCTACTAGCCACTGGGACTATGGCTACACCTTC	CASSTSHWDYGYTF
TRBV19	TRBJ2-1	-	-	TGTGCCAGTAGTATCAGCTCGTACTCCTACAATGAGCAGTTCTTC	CASSISSYSYNEQFF
TRBV10-1	TRBJ2-7	-	-	TGCGCCAGCAGTGAGTTGGGGGGCAACGAGCAGTACTTC	CASSELGGNEQYF